These 29 T cell receptor beta chains share one sample of origin, sequenced in a study of OX40 agonist ivuxolimab in advanced cancers. Data came from immunoSEQ multiplex PCR; TCRdb stores just in-frame clones and leaves some out. The sample has about 80,000 clones; approximately 95% are singletons. Here the sequenced sample was CD4+ or CD8+ T cells sorted from blood, taken in a trial of the OX40 agonist ivuxolimab. The receptors originated from an adult with an advanced solid tumor such as melanoma, head and neck, liver or kidney cancer.

The V and J genes are TRBV7-8 and TRBJ2-2; D is ambiguous. The CDR3 has 13 amino acids. The V gene lost 5 bases and the J gene lost 7 bases, with 11 bases spanning the gap. Per the germline V gene, CDR1 is SGHVS and CDR2 is FQNEAQ. The CDR3 protein is CASSLINLGELFF. In nucleotides, the CDR3 is TGTGCCAGCAGCCTAATAAATCTCGGGGAGCTGTTTTTT.

The chain has TRBV28 and TRBJ2-7; D is undetermined. This CDR3 comprises 13 residues. The germline V and J ends were trimmed by 3 bases and 1 base, with 7 bases remaining between them. Per the germline V gene, CDR1 is MDHEN and CDR2 is SYDVKM. The DNA for the CDR3 is TGTGCCAGCAGTTTGCCGGGTTCCTACGAGCAGTACTTC. This translates into CASSLPGSYEQYF.

This chain connects TRBV19 to TRBJ2-1, with D tentatively TRBD1 (5 bases). Trimming took 10 bases from V and 0 from J, leaving 13 bases between them. CDR1 is LNHDA, CDR2 SQIVND, per germline (reference sequence). This CDR3 has 14 residues. In DNA form, the CDR3 reads TGTGCCACCACTCTCAGGGTCTCCTACAATGAGCAGTTCTTC. Translated, it gives CATTLRVSYNEQFF.

The V gene is TRBV7-9, the J gene TRBJ2-2; TRBD2 matches 9 bases. From germline, CDR1 is SEHNR and CDR2 FQNEAQ (reference sequence). This CDR3 contains 15 residues. J was trimmed by 5 bases and V by 5 bases; bases with no gene match: 6. The CDR3 region is CASSLSGRRTGELFF. The DNA of the CDR3 is TGTGCCAGCAGCCTTAGCGGGAGACGAACCGGGGAGCTGTTTTTT.

This clone is a singleton in its sample. The chain carries TRBV30 and TRBJ1-4; D remains unclear. Germline CDR1 and CDR2: GTSNPN and SVGIG (reference sequence). CDR3 length: 15 amino acids. Trimming left V 2 bases short and J 7 bases short, with 17 bases between. The CDR3 sequence: CAWSWPLGWGEKLFF. The CDR3 DNA follows: TGTGCCTGGAGTTGGCCGCTCGGTTGGGGTGAAAAACTGTTTTTT.

The chain's CDR3 is CASSVGSGTGAEAFF. The CDR3 coding sequence is TGTGCCAGCAGCGTAGGCTCCGGGACAGGTGCTGAAGCTTTCTTT. The gene calls are TRBV9 and TRBJ1-1, with 8 nucleotides matching TRBD1. J gave up 6 bases and V 0 bases, and 7 bases lay outside the gene matches. CDR3 length equals 15 residues. The germline CDR1 and CDR2 sequences are SGDLS and YYNGEE.

This chain links TRBV7-2 with TRBJ2-5, with TRBD2 as a possible D gene (5 bases). CDR1 is SGHTA, CDR2 FQGNSA, per germline. V shed 0 bases and J shed 5 bases, with 13 bases lying between them. This CDR3 region has 15 residues. DNA of the CDR3: TGTGCCAGCAGCTTAGCACTCGGGGTCGTGGAGACCCAGTACTTC. Translation gives CASSLALGVVETQYF.

The rearrangement uses TRBV7-8 and TRBJ1-2, with 8 bases identical to TRBD1. The V gene's germline CDR1 is SGHVS and CDR2 FQNEAQ. This CDR3 has 17 amino acids. Trimming took 5 bases from V and 7 from J; bases not matched to a gene: 18. The chain's CDR3 is CASSPTMGQAGWIGYTF. The CDR3 nucleotides are TGTGCCAGCAGCCCTACTATGGGACAGGCGGGATGGATTGGCTACACCTTC.

The chain has TRBV10-1 and TRBJ1-2, with D unresolved. From germline, CDR1 is WNHNN and CDR2 SYGVQD (reference sequence). V was pared by 0 bases and J by 6 bases, with 23 bases between. This CDR3 has 18 residues. The CDR3: CASSESYDKGGVKDGYTF. CDR3 bases: TGCGCCAGCAGTGAGTCGTATGACAAAGGCGGGGTAAAAGATGGCTACACCTTC.

The rearrangement joins TRBV19 to TRBJ1-1; 9 bases map to TRBD1. This CDR3 has 14 residues. V was pared by 7 bases and J by 1 base, with 4 bases of the junction left unmatched. CDR1 LNHDA and CDR2 SQIVND come from the germline V gene (reference sequence). CDR3 sequence reads: CASIRQGGNTEAFF. CDR3 in DNA: TGTGCCAGTATCAGACAGGGGGGGAACACTGAAGCTTTCTTT.

This clone was picked up a small number of times. DNA for the CDR3: TGTGCCAGTAGGACAGGGAGGGGCACTGAAGCTTTCTTT. As protein: CASRTGRGTEAFF. The genes are TRBV19 and TRBJ1-1; TRBD1 agrees at 7 bases. The CDR3 extends over 13 amino acids. V gave up 6 bases and J gave up 4 bases; unmatched junction bases: 5. Germline CDR1 reads LNHDA; CDR2 reads SQIVND (reference sequence).

The V and J genes are TRBV10-3 and TRBJ2-7; D perhaps matches TRBD2 (6 bases). Germline assignment: CDR1 ENHRY and CDR2 SYGVKD. The CDR3 is made up of 14 amino acids. V lost 7 bases and J lost 6, with 19 bases in between. The CDR3 spells CAITPGLPKAEQYF. In nucleotides, the CDR3 is TGTGCCATCACCCCGGGACTCCCAAAGGCCGAGCAGTACTTC.

The rearrangement uses TRBV28 and TRBJ2-5; D assignment may be TRBD1 or TRBD2 (6 bases each). Looked up from germline, CDR1 is MDHEN and CDR2 is SYDVKM. V was clipped by 5 bases and J by 5 bases, with 15 bases between them. This CDR3 is built from 14 residues. As DNA, the CDR3 is TGTGCCAGCAGTGACTACAGGGAGGTGGAGACCCAGTACTTC. Amino acid sequence: CASSDYREVETQYF.

The rearrangement joins TRBV9 to TRBJ2-7, with a tentative D call TRBD1 (6 bases). CDR1 is SGDLS and CDR2 is YYNGEE in the germline V gene. The CDR3 has 16 amino acids. V was shortened by 0 bases and J by 5 bases, with 18 bases between the two germline ends. CDR3 sequence (DNA): TGTGCCAGCAGCGTAGAGGACAGTGGCCCCTCAGACGAGCAGTACTTC. It encodes CASSVEDSGPSDEQYF.

V gene TRBV9 combines with J gene TRBJ1-4; D perhaps matches TRBD1 (5 bases). The CDR3 has 15 amino acids. Germline lookup yields CDR1 SGDLS and CDR2 YYNGEE. V lost 3 bases, J lost 4 bases, and 13 bases lay in between. DNA of the CDR3: TGTGCCAGCAGCGACCCGAGGGGCGGTAATGAAAAACTGTTTTTT. Protein: CASSDPRGGNEKLFF. The entire variable domain, with the rest obtained from reference TRBV9 and TRBJ1-4, is as follows: DSGVTQTPKHLITATGQRVTLRCSPRSGDLSVYWYQQSLDQGLQFLIQYYNGEERAKGNILERFSAQQFPDLHSELNLSSLELGDSALYFCASSDPRGGNEKLFFGSGTQLSVL.

The gene calls are TRBV5-4 and TRBJ2-4; 9 bases line up with TRBD1. CDR3 length equals 14 residues. V lost 2 bases and J lost 6; bases outside the gene matches: 3. The V gene's germline CDR1 is SGHNT and CDR2 YYREEE (reference sequence). In nucleotides, the CDR3 is TGTGCCAGCAGCTTAGGACAGGGGAGAAACATTCAGTACTTC. Protein sequence: CASSLGQGRNIQYF.

The genes are TRBV9 and TRBJ2-2; D remains ambiguous. The CDR3 length is 13 residues. The germline V gene has CDR1 SGDLS and CDR2 YYNGEE. With 0 bases removed from V and 6 bases from J, the gap between germline ends came to 6 bases. CDR3 DNA: TGTGCCAGCAGCGTAGGATCCGCCGGGGAGCTGTTTTTT. It specifies CASSVGSAGELFF.

The chain couples TRBV19 to TRBJ2-3; possible D gene TRBD1, 6 bases. Germline V gives CDR1 LNHDA, CDR2 SQIVND (reference sequence). Trimming shortened V by 6 bases and J by 4 bases, and 14 bases separated the two germline ends. The CDR3 contains 14 residues. CDR3 amino acids: CASSLTGTADTQYF. As DNA, the CDR3 is TGTGCCAGTAGCCTTACAGGGACCGCAGATACGCAGTATTTT.

The rearrangement links TRBV11-2 to TRBJ1-4, with D uncertain. Germline V CDR1 and CDR2: SGHAT, FQNNGV. The CDR3 sequence is 14 residues long. V was shortened by 7 bases and J by 8 bases, with 17 bases between the two germline ends. The CDR3 sequence: CASTCRQREEKLFF. CDR3 coding DNA: TGTGCCAGCACCTGTCGGCAGCGGGAGGAAAAACTGTTTTTT. Using reference TRBV11-2 and TRBJ1-4 for the parts outside the CDR3, the full variable domain is EAGVAQSPRYKIIEKRQSVAFWCNPISGHATLYWYQQILGQGPKLLIQFQNNGVVDDSQLPKDRFSAERLKGVDSTLKIQPAKLEDSAVYLCASTCRQREEKLFFGSGTQLSVL.

This chain links TRBV19 with TRBJ2-7; D tentatively reads TRBD1 or TRBD2 (5 bases each). The V gene's germline CDR1 is LNHDA and CDR2 SQIVND (reference sequence). The CDR3 runs to 16 residues. Trimming shortened V by 8 bases and J by 7 bases, and 27 bases separated the two germline ends. This chain's CDR3 is CASASSTASLGREQYF. The CDR3 DNA sequence: TGTGCCAGTGCGTCTTCGACAGCCTCTTTGGGGAGAGAGCAGTACTTC.

This clone showed up just once. Compared with germline, one end of the junction differs, possibly owing to a read error. The chain has TRBV13 and TRBJ1-3; the D is unclear. The CDR3 totals 12 residues. Germline V CDR1 and CDR2: PRHDT, FYEKMQ (reference sequence). CDR3 region: CASSLQTMGLDF. CDR3 DNA: TGTGCCAGCAGCTTACAAACAATGGGATTGGATTTT. Full variable domain (rest looked up from reference TRBV13 and TRBJ1-3): AAGVIQSPRHLIKEKRETATLKCYPIPRHDTVYWYQQGPGQDPQFLISFYEKMQSDKGSIPDRFSAQQFSDYHSELNMSSLELGDSALYFCASSLQTMGLDFGEGSWLTVV.

The rearrangement links TRBV13 to TRBJ2-1, with 9 bases that match TRBD2. CDR1 is PRHDT and CDR2 is FYEKMQ in the germline V gene (reference sequence). CDR3 length equals 17 residues. V gave up 2 bases and J gave up 5 bases; unmatched junction bases: 10. The CDR3 DNA reads as TGTGCCAGCAGCTTATTTTTAGCGGGAGAGGCCCACAATGAGCAGTTCTTC. It encodes CASSLFLAGEAHNEQFF.

This clone was found once. The V call is TRBV19, the J call TRBJ2-1, with a possible D match to TRBD1 (5 bases). Germline V gene sequence: CDR1 LNHDA, CDR2 SQIVND (reference sequence). The CDR3 runs to 14 residues. V shed 6 bases and J shed 0 bases, with 9 bases lying between them. CDR3 sequence reads: CASSRVGSYNEQFF. DNA for the CDR3: TGTGCCAGTAGCAGGGTAGGCTCCTACAATGAGCAGTTCTTC.

The chain uses TRBV19 and TRBJ2-7; maybe TRBD1 (6 bases). The germline V and J ends were trimmed by 4 bases and 5 bases, with 24 bases remaining between them. The CDR3 is 17 residues long. Germline CDR1 is LNHDA and CDR2 is SQIVND (reference sequence). CDR3 coding DNA: TGTGCCAGTAGTAACGGCGGACGGTACAGGGAGTTCGACGAGCAGTACTTC. It codes for CASSNGGRYREFDEQYF. Drawing the rest from reference TRBV19 and TRBJ2-7, the complete variable domain is DGGITQSPKYLFRKEGQNVTLSCEQNLNHDAMYWYRQDPGQGLRLIYYSQIVNDFQKGDIAEGYSVSREKKESFPLTVTSAQKNPTAFYLCASSNGGRYREFDEQYFGPGTRLTVT.

J is TRBJ1-6 and V is TRBV5-6; D gene ambiguous. The CDR3 loop spans 14 amino acids. The V gene's germline CDR1 is SGHDT and CDR2 YYEEEE. V was pared by 1 base and J by 6 bases, with 8 bases between. The CDR3 sequence is CASSLQDLNSPLHF. CDR3 bases: TGTGCCAGCAGCTTGCAGGACCTTAATTCACCCCTCCACTTT.

The chain joins TRBV7-9 to TRBJ2-3; 13 nucleotides align to TRBD2. CDR3 length: 15 residues. Germline V CDR1 and CDR2: SEHNR, FQNEAQ (reference sequence). V lost 4 bases to trimming and J lost 5 bases; unmatched junction nucleotides: 3. The CDR3 is CASSWGLAGKDTQYF. CDR3 DNA: TGTGCCAGCAGCTGGGGACTAGCGGGAAAAGATACGCAGTATTTT.

The V call is TRBV4-3, the J call TRBJ2-7; D is possibly TRBD1 (6 bases). This CDR3 comprises 15 residues. CDR1 and CDR2 from the germline V gene are LGHNA and YSLEER. The V gene lost 2 bases and the J gene lost 6 bases, with 17 bases spanning the gap. Written as DNA, the CDR3 is TGCGCCAGCAGCCAATCAACAGGGTCGGCCGGCGAGCAGTACTTC. Translated: CASSQSTGSAGEQYF.

The rearrangement links TRBV4-3 to TRBJ2-1, with 8 bases that match TRBD2. Germline CDR1 LGHNA, CDR2 YSLEER. The V and J ends lost 0 bases and 4 bases, in that order; junction bases with no gene match: 14. This CDR3 contains 19 residues. The CDR3 DNA is TGCGCCAGCAGCCAAGATACTTTTTTGAGGGCTAGCGGGTACAATGAGCAGTTCTTC. This codes for CASSQDTFLRASGYNEQFF.

The V gene is TRBV7-9, the J gene TRBJ1-2; the D is unclear. With 1 base removed from V and 6 bases from J, the gap between germline ends came to 9 bases. This CDR3 spans 13 amino acids. CDR1 is SEHNR and CDR2 is FQNEAQ in the germline V gene (reference sequence). The DNA for the CDR3 is TGTGCCAGCAGCTTAGGCCGGGCGCATGGCTACACCTTC. This sequence encodes CASSLGRAHGYTF. Variable domain in full (rest from reference TRBV7-9 and TRBJ1-2): DTGVSQNPRHKITKRGQNVTFRCDPISEHNRLYWYRQTLGQGPEFLTYFQNEAQLEKSRLLSDRFSAERPKGSFSTLEIQRTEQGDSAMYLCASSLGRAHGYTFGSGTRLTVV.